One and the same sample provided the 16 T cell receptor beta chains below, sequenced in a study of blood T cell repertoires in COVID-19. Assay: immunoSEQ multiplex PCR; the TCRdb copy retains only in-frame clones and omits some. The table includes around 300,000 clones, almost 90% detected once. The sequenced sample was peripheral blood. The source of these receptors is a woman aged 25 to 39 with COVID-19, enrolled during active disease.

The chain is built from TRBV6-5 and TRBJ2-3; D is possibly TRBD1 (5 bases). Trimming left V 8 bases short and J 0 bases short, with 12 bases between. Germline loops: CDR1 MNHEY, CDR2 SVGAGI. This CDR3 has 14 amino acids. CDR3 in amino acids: CASRPGRSTDTQYF. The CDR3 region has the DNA TGTGCCAGCCGCCCAGGGCGCAGCACAGATACGCAGTATTTT.

The CDR3 nucleotides read TGTGCCAGCAGCCAAGGGAATTTTTTAGCAGCTTTCTTT. As protein: CASSQGNFLAAFF. V usage is TRBV3-1 (or the pseudogene TRBV3-2) and J usage is TRBJ1-1, with D uncertain. The CDR3 contains 13 residues. Germline CDR1 is LGHDT and CDR2 is YNNKEL (reference sequence). Deletions cut 1 base from V and 10 bases from J, with 13 bases between.

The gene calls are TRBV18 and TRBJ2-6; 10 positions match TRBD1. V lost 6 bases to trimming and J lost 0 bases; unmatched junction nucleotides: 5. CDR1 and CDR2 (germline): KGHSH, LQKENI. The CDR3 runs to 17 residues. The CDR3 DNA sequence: TGTGCCAGCTCTACGACAGGGGGCCTCTCTGGGGCCAACGTCCTGACTTTC. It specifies CASSTTGGLSGANVLTF.

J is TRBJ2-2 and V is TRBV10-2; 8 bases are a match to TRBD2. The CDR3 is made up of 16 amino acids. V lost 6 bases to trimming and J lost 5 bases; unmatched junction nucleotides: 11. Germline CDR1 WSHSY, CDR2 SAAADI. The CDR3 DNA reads TGCGCCAGCAGCCCTAGAGCGGGAGAGGGAACCGGGGAGCTGTTTTTT. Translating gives CASSPRAGEGTGELFF.

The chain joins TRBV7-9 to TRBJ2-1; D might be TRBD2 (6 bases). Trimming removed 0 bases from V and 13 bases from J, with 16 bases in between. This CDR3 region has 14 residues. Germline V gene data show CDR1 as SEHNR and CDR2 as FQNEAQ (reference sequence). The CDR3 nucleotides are TGTGCCAGCAGCTTAGCGCTGGGCGGGAAGCGTCAGTTCTTC. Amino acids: CASSLALGGKRQFF. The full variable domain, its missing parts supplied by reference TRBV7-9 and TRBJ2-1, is DTGVSQNPRHKITKRGQNVTFRCDPISEHNRLYWYRQTLGQGPEFLTYFQNEAQLEKSRLLSDRFSAERPKGSFSTLEIQRTEQGDSAMYLCASSLALGGKRQFFGPGTRLTVL.

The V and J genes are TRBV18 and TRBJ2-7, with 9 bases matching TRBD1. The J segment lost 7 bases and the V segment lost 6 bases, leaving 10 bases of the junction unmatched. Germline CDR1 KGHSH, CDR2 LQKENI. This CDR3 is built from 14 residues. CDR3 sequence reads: CASSSGTGMGEQYF. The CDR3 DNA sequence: TGTGCCAGCTCGTCCGGGACAGGGATGGGGGAGCAGTACTTC.

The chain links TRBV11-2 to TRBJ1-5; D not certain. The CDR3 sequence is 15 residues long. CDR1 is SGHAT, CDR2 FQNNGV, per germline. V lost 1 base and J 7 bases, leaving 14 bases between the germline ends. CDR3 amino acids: CASSLGFGGGQPQHF. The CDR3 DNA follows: TGTGCCAGCAGCTTAGGTTTCGGTGGAGGCCAGCCCCAGCATTTT.

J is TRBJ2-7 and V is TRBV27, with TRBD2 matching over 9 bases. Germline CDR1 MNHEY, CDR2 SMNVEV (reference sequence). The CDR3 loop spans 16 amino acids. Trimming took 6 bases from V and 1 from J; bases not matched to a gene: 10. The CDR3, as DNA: TGTGCCAGCAGGAGAGACCTGACTAGCGGATCCTACGAGCAGTACTTC. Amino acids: CASRRDLTSGSYEQYF.

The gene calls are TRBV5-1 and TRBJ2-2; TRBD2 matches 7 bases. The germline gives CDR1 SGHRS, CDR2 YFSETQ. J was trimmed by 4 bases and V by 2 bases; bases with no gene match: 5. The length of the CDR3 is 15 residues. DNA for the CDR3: TGCGCCAGCAGCTTATCCCCGGGGGGCACCGGGGAGCTGTTTTTT. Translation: CASSLSPGGTGELFF. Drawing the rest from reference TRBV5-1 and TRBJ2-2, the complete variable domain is KAGVTQTPRYLIKTRGQQVTLSCSPISGHRSVSWYQQTPGQGLQFLFEYFSETQRNKGNFPGRFSGRQFSNSRSEMNVSTLELGDSALYLCASSLSPGGTGELFFGEGSRLTVL.

CDR3 coding DNA: TGTGCCACCAGTGATGGACAGATTTCTGGCGGCTACACCTTC. As protein: CATSDGQISGGYTF. This chain joins TRBV24-1 and TRBJ1-2; TRBD1 might be the D (6 bases). The CDR3 is made up of 14 amino acids. Trimming removed 3 bases from V and 8 bases from J, with 15 bases in between. CDR1 is KGHDR and CDR2 is SFDVKD in the germline V gene.

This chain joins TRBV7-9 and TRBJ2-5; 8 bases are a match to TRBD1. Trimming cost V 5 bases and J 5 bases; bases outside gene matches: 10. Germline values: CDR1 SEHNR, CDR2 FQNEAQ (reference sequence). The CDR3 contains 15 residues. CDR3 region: CASSAGQGFGETQYF. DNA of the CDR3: TGTGCCAGCAGCGCCGGACAGGGTTTTGGGGAGACCCAGTACTTC.

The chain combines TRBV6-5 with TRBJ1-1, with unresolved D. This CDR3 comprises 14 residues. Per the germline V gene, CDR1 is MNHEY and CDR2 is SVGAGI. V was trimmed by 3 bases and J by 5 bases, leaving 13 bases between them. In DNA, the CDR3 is TGTGCCAGCAGTTATACCGGGGTCAAGACTGAAGCTTTCTTT. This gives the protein CASSYTGVKTEAFF.

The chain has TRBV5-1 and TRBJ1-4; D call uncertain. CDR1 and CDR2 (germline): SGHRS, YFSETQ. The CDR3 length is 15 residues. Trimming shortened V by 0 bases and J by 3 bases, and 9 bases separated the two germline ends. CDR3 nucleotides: TGCGCCAGCAGCTTGGGAGCGGCGGCTAATGAAAAACTGTTTTTT. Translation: CASSLGAAANEKLFF.

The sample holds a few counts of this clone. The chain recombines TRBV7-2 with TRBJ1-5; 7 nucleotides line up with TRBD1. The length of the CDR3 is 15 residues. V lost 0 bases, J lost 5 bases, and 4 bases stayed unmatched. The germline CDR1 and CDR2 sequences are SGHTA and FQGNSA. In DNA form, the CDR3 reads TGTGCCAGCAGCTTAGCGACAGGGTGGGATCAGCCCCAGCATTTT. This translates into CASSLATGWDQPQHF.

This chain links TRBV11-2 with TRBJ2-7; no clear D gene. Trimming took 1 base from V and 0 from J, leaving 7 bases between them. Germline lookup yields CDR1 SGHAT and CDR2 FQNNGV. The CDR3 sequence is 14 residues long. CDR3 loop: CASSLGQDSYEQYF. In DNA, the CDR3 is TGTGCCAGCAGCTTAGGGCAGGACTCCTACGAGCAGTACTTC.

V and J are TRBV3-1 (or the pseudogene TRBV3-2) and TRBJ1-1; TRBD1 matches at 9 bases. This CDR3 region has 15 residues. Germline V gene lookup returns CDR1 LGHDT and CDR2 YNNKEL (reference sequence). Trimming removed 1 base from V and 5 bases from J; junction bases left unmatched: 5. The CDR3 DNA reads TGTGCCAGCAGCCAAGGCCGGGACAGGGCTACTGAAGCTTTCTTT. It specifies CASSQGRDRATEAFF.